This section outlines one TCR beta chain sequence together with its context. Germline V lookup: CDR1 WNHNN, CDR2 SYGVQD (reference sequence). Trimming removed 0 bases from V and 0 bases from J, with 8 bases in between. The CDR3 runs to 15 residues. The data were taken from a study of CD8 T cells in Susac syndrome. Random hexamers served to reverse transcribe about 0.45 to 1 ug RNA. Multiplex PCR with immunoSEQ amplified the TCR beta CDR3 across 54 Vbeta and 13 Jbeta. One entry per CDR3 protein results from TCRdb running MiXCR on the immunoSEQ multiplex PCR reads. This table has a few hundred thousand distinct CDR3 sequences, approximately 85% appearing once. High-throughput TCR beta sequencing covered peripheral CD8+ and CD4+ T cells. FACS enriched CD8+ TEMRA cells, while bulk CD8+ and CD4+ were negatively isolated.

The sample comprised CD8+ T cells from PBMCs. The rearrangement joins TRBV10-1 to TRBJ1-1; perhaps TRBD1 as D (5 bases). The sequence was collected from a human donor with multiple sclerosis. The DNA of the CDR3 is TGCGCCAGCAGTGAGTCGGGACGGCTGAACACTGAAGCTTTCTTT. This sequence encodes CASSESGRLNTEAFF.